One and the same sample provided the 6 T cell receptor beta chains below, sequenced in a study of PD-1 blockade in classical Hodgkin lymphoma. The time point here: newly diagnosed, previously untreated cHL patient sample. Investigators isolated CD4+ T cells from thawed PBMCs through magnetic negative selection. TCRdb's copy holds only in-frame clones and misses some; the assay was immunoSEQ multiplex PCR. The sample records approximately 23,000 clones, 90% to 95% being singletons. The source material was CD4+ T cells from blood. The receptor source for this set is a human donor with classical Hodgkin lymphoma.

V gene TRBV5-1 combines with J gene TRBJ1-1, with D perhaps TRBD1 (5 bases). The V end was cut by 5 bases, the J end by 0 bases, with 20 bases between. CDR1 is SGHRS and CDR2 is YFSETQ in the germline V gene. The CDR3 length is 17 residues. CDR3 amino acids: CASSPVGRGGLNTEAFF. Here the CDR3 DNA reads TGCGCCAGCAGTCCCGTAGGCCGGGGCGGATTGAACACTGAAGCTTTCTTT. Looking up the rest from reference TRBV5-1 and TRBJ1-1 gives the full variable domain: KAGVTQTPRYLIKTRGQQVTLSCSPISGHRSVSWYQQTPGQGLQFLFEYFSETQRNKGNFPGRFSGRQFSNSRSEMNVSTLELGDSALYLCASSPVGRGGLNTEAFFGQGTRLTVV.

This clone occurred a few times. This sequence joins TRBV10-1 and TRBJ1-5; the D is unclear. The CDR3 runs to 13 residues. The germline V gene has CDR1 WNHNN and CDR2 SYGVQD (reference sequence). V was shortened by 3 bases and J by 2 bases, with 5 bases between the two germline ends. CDR3 residues: CASSETGNQPQHF. In DNA, the CDR3 is TGCGCCAGCAGTGAAACGGGCAATCAGCCCCAGCATTTT.

The chain recombines TRBV4-3 with TRBJ1-6; D is unclear. Trimming shortened V by 0 bases and J by 8 bases, and 17 bases separated the two germline ends. The CDR3 has 17 residues. Germline V CDR1 and CDR2: LGHNA, YSLEER. CDR3 DNA sequence: TGCGCCAGCAGCCAAGACCTTTTGGGCCCCAGATATTCACCCCTCCACTTT. It encodes CASSQDLLGPRYSPLHF.

The V call is TRBV4-1, the J call TRBJ1-2, with a weak D call TRBD1 (5 bases). Trimming removed 2 bases at V and 2 bases at J, with 15 bases between. CDR1 is MGHRA and CDR2 is YSYEKL in the germline V gene. The CDR3 is 16 amino acids. The CDR3 is CASSQLGRTKNYGYTF. The CDR3 coding sequence is TGCGCCAGCAGCCAATTAGGACGGACAAAAAACTATGGCTACACCTTC.

In DNA, the CDR3 is TGTGCCAGCTCACCCCTTACAGGGACGACTGAAGCTTTCTTT. Encoded protein: CASSPLTGTTEAFF. The chain uses TRBV18 and TRBJ1-1, with D possibly TRBD1 on 6 matching bases. Germline lookup yields CDR1 KGHSH and CDR2 LQKENI. With 3 bases removed from V and 5 bases from J, the gap between germline ends came to 13 bases. The CDR3 runs 14 residues.

This sequence joins TRBV6-5 and TRBJ2-7; 8 bases fit TRBD2. CDR3 length: 14 residues. Germline V gives CDR1 MNHEY, CDR2 SVGAGI. Trimming removed 0 bases from V and 7 bases from J; junction bases left unmatched: 5. The DNA of the CDR3 is TGTGCCAGCAGTTACTCCGCCGGCGGGGGGGAGCAGTACTTC. Protein product: CASSYSAGGGEQYF.